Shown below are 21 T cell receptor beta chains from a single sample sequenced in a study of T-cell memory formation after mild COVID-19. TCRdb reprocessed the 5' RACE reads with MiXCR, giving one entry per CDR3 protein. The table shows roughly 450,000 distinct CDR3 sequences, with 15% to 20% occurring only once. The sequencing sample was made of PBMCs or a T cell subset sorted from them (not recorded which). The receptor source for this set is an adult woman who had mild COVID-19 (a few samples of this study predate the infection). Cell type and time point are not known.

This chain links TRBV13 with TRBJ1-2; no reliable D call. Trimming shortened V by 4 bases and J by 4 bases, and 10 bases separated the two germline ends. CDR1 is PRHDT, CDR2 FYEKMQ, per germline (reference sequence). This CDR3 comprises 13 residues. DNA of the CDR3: TGTGCCAGCAGCTACCAGGTGGCCTATGGCTACACCTTC. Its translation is CASSYQVAYGYTF.

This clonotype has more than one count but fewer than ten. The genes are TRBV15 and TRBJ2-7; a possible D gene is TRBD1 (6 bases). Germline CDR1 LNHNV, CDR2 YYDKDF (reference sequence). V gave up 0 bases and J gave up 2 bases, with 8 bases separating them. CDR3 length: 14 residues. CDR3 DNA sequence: TGTGCCACCAGCAGAGATAAGGGGGCCTACGAGCAGTACTTC. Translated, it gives CATSRDKGAYEQYF.

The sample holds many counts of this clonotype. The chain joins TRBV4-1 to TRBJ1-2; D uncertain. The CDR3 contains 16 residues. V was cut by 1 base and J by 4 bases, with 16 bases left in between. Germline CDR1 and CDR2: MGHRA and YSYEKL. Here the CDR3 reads CASSQALDLYLYGYTF. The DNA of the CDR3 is TGCGCCAGCAGCCAAGCCTTGGACCTCTACCTCTATGGCTACACCTTC.

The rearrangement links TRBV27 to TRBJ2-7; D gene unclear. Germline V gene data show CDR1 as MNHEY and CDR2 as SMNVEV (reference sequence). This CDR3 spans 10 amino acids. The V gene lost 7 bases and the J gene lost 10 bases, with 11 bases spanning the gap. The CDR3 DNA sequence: TGTGCCAGCACCAAGACCCGCCAGTACTTC. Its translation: CASTKTRQYF.

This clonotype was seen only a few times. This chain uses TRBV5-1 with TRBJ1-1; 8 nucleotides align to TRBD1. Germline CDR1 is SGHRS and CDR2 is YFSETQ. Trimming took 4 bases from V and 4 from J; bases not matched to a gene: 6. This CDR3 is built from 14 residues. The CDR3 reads CASSLDRDGTEAFF. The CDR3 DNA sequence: TGCGCCAGCAGCCTGGACAGGGATGGCACTGAAGCTTTCTTT.

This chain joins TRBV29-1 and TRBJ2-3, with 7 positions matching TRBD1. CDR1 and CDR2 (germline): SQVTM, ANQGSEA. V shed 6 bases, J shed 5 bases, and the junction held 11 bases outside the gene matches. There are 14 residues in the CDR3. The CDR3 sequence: CSVQGQPDGDTQYF. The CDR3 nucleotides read TGCAGCGTCCAGGGACAGCCAGATGGAGATACGCAGTATTTT.

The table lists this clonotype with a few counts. This chain's CDR3 is CASSYRNGETQYF. As DNA, the CDR3 is TGTGCCAGCAGCTATAGGAATGGAGAGACCCAGTACTTC. The rearrangement joins TRBV12-3 or TRBV12-4 to TRBJ2-5; no definite D call. The CDR3 has 13 amino acids. Between the trimmed V and J ends, which lost 6 bases and 4 bases, there was a span of 12 bases.

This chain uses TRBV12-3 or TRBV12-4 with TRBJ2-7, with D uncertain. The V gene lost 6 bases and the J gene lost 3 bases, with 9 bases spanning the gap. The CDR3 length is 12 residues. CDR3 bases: TGTGCCAGCAGAGTTGGGCACTACGAGCAGTACTTC. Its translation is CASRVGHYEQYF.

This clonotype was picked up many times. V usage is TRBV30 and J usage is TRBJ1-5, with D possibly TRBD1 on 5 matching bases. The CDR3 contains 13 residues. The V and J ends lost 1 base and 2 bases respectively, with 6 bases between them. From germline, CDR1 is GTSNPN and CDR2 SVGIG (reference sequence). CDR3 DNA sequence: TGTGCCTGGAGTGCACAGGGCAATCAGCCCCAGCATTTT. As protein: CAWSAQGNQPQHF. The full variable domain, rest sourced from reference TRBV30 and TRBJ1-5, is SQTIHQWPATLVQPVGSPLSLECTVEGTSNPNLYWYRQAAGRGLQLLFYSVGIGQISSEVPQNLSASRPQDRQFILSSKKLLLSDSGFYLCAWSAQGNQPQHFGDGTRLSIL.

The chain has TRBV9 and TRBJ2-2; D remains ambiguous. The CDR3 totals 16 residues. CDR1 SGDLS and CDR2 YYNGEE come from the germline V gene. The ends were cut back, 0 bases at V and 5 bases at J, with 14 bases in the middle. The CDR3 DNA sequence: TGTGCCAGCAGCGTAGAGTGGCAGCCGAGGACCGGGGAGCTGTTTTTT. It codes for CASSVEWQPRTGELFF.

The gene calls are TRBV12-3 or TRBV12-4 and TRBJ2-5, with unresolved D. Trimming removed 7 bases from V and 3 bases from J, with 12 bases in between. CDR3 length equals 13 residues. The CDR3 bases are TGTGCCAGCACCCTCAATTTAGAAGAGACCCAGTACTTC. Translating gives CASTLNLEETQYF.

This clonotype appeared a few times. The CDR3 region is CASSLLGAGDRGETQYF. The CDR3 coding sequence is TGTGCCAGCAGTTTATTAGGAGCGGGGGACAGGGGGGAGACCCAGTACTTC. The rearrangement joins TRBV28 to TRBJ2-5, with 11 nucleotides matching TRBD1. The CDR3 runs 17 residues. Trimming at V came to 1 base and at J to 5 bases, leaving 9 bases not matched to a gene. Per germline, CDR1 MDHEN and CDR2 SYDVKM.

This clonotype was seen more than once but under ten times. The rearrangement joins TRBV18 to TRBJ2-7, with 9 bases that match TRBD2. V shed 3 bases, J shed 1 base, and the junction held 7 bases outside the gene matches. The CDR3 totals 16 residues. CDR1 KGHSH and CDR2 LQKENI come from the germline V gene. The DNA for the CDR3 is TGTGCCAGCTCACCCATTAGGACTAGCGCGTCCTACGAGCAGTACTTC. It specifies CASSPIRTSASYEQYF.

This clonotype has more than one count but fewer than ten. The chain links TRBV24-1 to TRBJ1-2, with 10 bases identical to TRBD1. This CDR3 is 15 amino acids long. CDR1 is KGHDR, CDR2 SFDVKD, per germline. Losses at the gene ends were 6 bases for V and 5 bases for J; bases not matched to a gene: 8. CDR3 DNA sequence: TGTGCCACCAGTCCCCGGGACAGGGGAGCATATGGCTACACCTTC. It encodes CATSPRDRGAYGYTF.

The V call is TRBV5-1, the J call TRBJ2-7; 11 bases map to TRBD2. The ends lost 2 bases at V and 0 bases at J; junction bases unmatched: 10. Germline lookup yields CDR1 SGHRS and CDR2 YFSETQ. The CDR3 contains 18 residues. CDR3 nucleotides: TGCGCCAGCAGCTTACCCAATCTAGCGGGAGGAAACTCCTACGAGCAGTACTTC. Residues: CASSLPNLAGGNSYEQYF.

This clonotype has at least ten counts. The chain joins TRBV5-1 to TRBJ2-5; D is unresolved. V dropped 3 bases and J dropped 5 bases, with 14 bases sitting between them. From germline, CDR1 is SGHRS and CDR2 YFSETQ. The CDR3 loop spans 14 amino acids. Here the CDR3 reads CASSSVSWRETQYF. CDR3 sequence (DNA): TGCGCCAGCAGCTCCGTTTCCTGGCGGGAGACCCAGTACTTC.

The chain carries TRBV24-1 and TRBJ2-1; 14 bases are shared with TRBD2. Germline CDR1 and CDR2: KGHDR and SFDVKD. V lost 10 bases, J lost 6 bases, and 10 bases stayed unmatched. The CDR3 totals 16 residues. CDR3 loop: CATSKGLAGAGNEQFF. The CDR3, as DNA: TGTGCCACTTCCAAGGGACTAGCGGGAGCGGGCAATGAGCAGTTCTTC.

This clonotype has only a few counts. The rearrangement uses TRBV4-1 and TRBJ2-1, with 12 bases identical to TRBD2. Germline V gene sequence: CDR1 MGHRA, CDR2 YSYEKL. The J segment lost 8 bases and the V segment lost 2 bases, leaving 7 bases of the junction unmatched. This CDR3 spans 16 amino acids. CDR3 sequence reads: CASSQPTSGSRDEQFF. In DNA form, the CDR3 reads TGCGCCAGCAGCCAACCGACTAGCGGGAGCCGTGATGAGCAGTTCTTC.

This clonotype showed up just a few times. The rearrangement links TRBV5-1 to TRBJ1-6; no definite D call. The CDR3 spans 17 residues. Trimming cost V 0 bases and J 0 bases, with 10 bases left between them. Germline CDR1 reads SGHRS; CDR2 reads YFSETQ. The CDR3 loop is CASSLVSISSYNSPLHF. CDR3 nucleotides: TGCGCCAGCAGCTTGGTTTCAATAAGCTCCTATAATTCACCCCTCCACTTT.

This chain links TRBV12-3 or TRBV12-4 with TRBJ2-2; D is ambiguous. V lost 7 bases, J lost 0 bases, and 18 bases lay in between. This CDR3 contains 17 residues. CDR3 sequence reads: CASTSLTPITNTGELFF. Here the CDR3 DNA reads TGTGCCAGCACCTCCTTGACCCCTATAACGAACACCGGGGAGCTGTTTTTT.

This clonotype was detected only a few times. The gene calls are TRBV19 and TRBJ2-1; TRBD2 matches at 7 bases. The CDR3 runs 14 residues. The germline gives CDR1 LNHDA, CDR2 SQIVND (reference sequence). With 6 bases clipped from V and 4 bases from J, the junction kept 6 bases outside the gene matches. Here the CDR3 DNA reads TGTGCCAGTAGGGCGACTAGCACATACAATGAGCAGTTCTTC. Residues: CASRATSTYNEQFF.